The entry below describes one TCR beta chain. This CDR3 is built from 16 residues. Trimming cost V 1 base and J 14 bases; bases outside gene matches: 12. The germline V gene encodes CDR1 SNHLY and CDR2 FYNNEI. Profiled with immunoSEQ multiplex PCR; TCRdb holds only in-frame clones, not every one. The table shows roughly 36,000 clones, with about 73% occurring only once. Excluded were patients having autoimmune disease history or systemic immunosuppression. These data are taken from a study of OX40 agonist ivuxolimab in advanced cancers. The overall study: Ivuxolimab, an agonist antibody against OX40 (CD134), was given to patients.

This TCR came from an adult with an advanced solid tumor such as melanoma, head and neck, liver or kidney cancer. The chain carries TRBV2 and TRBJ1-4; 11 nucleotides match TRBD1. Material: CD4+ or CD8+ T cells sorted from blood, obtained in a trial of the OX40 agonist ivuxolimab. The CDR3 nucleotides read TGTGCCAGCAGTGAAGGCCCCCCCGGACAGGGGGCATGGCTGTTTTTT. Amino acids: CASSEGPPGQGAWLFF.